A selection of T cell receptor beta chains follows, all from one sample in a study of T-cell reconstitution after alpha-beta-depleted transplantation in children. TCRdb analysed the PCR reads with MiXCR anew, one entry per CDR3 protein. The data show about 460,000 distinct CDR3 sequences, with over 9.5% seen just once and around 2% held by the top ten. Sequenced material: PBMCs, taken before TCRalphabeta/CD19-depleted stem cell transplant. Receptors originate from a child aged 2 to 10 with inherited bone marrow failure, due to receive a stem cell transplant. CDR3s include the opening cysteine and the closing phenylalanine or tryptophan. The D gene is left open where the match is weak. Size tells how often a clone was seen (once, few, many) or the class of an expanded clone, and some rows leave it out.

D,J,size,V,DNA,CDR3
NA,TRBJ1-3,many,TRBV11-2,TGTGCCAGCACCGCACTCTTCTCTGGAAACACCATATATTTT,CASTALFSGNTIYF
NA,TRBJ2-1,NA,TRBV20-1,TGCAGTGCTTGGCCCGACCACATCAGCGAGCAGTTCTTC,CSAWPDHISEQFF
NA,TRBJ2-1,many,TRBV2,TGTGCCAGCAGCAGTGAGAGGGCTGTCTACAATGAGCAGTTCTTC,CASSSERAVYNEQFF
NA,TRBJ2-1,many,TRBV20-1,TGCAGTGCTAGAAAGGTAGCTAATGAGCAGTTCTTC,CSARKVANEQFF
NA,TRBJ2-2,many,TRBV12-3/TRBV12-4,TGTGCCAGCAGCGCCCGGGACTTGAACACCGGGGAGCTGTTTTTT,CASSARDLNTGELFF
NA,TRBJ2-1,many,TRBV10-3,TGTGCCATCAGTGACAGGGGTGAGCAGTTCTTC,CAISDRGEQFF
TRBD2,TRBJ2-7,many,TRBV29-1,TGCAGCGCAACCCTACTAGCGGGAGGGCCCTACGAGCAGTACTTC,CSATLLAGGPYEQYF
TRBD1,TRBJ2-7,many,TRBV6-1,TGTGCCAGCAGTGACCCTGGACAGGGGGACCCCTACGAGCAGTACTTC,CASSDPGQGDPYEQYF
TRBD2,TRBJ2-5,many,TRBV7-2,TGTGCCAGCAGCTTGATCCTAGCGGAAGAGACCCAGTACTTC,CASSLILAEETQYF
TRBD2,TRBJ2-3,many,TRBV12-3/TRBV12-4,TGTGCCAGCAGACCGGGACTAGGGTGGGATACGCAGTATTTT,CASRPGLGWDTQYF
NA,TRBJ1-3,few,TRBV5-1,TGCGCCAGCAGCTTGTCCGTATCCGGAAACACCATATATTTT,CASSLSVSGNTIYF
NA,TRBJ1-5,few,TRBV19,TGTGCCAGTAGTATAGCGCCGGGGGCGATAAGCAATCAGCCCCAGCATTTT,CASSIAPGAISNQPQHF
NA,TRBJ2-3,many,TRBV11-2,TGTGCCAGCAGCCTTACGGGGCGAGGTAGCGGAGGACGCACAGATACGCAGTATTTT,CASSLTGRGSGGRTDTQYF
NA,TRBJ2-1,NA,TRBV4-3,TGCGCCAGCAGCGGAGAGGTCTACAATGAGCAGTTCTTC,CASSGEVYNEQFF
TRBD2,TRBJ2-1,few,TRBV7-8,TGTGCCAGCAGCTTAAGTCGGCTAGCGGGAGGTAAGGAGCAGTTCTTC,CASSLSRLAGGKEQFF
NA,TRBJ2-1,many,TRBV27,TGTGCCAGCAGTCTCCTCCTAATGGGCAATGAGCAGTTCTTC,CASSLLLMGNEQFF
TRBD1,TRBJ2-2,many,TRBV30,TGTGCCCAAGACAGGGGACCCGGGGAGCTGTTTTTT,CAQDRGPGELFF
NA,TRBJ1-2,many,TRBV4-3,TGCGCCAGCAGCCAAGATTGGGGGAAGATTAGTGGCTACACCTTC,CASSQDWGKISGYTF
NA,TRBJ2-2,many,TRBV12-3/TRBV12-4,TGTGCCAGCAGTTTCCGGGGGCTGCCGCACAGGGAGAACACCGGGGAGCTGTTTTTT,CASSFRGLPHRENTGELFF
TRBD1,TRBJ2-7,many,TRBV5-1,TGCGCCAGCAGCGTCGGACAGGGGGCGGAAGCCTACGAGCAGTACTTC,CASSVGQGAEAYEQYF
TRBD2,TRBJ2-7,few,TRBV5-6,TGTGCCAGCAGCTTGGGGCAACTAGCGGGAGCTCCCTTC,CASSLGQLAGAPF
NA,TRBJ2-7,many,TRBV30,TGTGCCTGGAGTGTAAGTACCCCCTACGAGCAGTACTTC,CAWSVSTPYEQYF
NA,TRBJ1-4,many,TRBV12-3/TRBV12-4,TGTGCCAGCAGTCCTACAGGGTCCCTCAATGAAAAACTGTTTTTT,CASSPTGSLNEKLFF
NA,TRBJ2-1,NA,TRBV24-1,TGTGCCACCAGTGATCCCGGCATGGGTGAGCAGTTCTTC,CATSDPGMGEQFF
NA,TRBJ2-3,many,TRBV28,TGTGCCAGCAGTTTACACAGGGAGACAGATACGCAGTATTTT,CASSLHRETDTQYF
TRBD1,TRBJ2-7,NA,TRBV7-2,TGTGCCAGCAGCTCGATAAGGACAGGGGGCTCCTACGAGCAGTACTTC,CASSSIRTGGSYEQYF
NA,TRBJ1-3,NA,TRBV12-3/TRBV12-4,TGTGCCAGCAGTTTCCTGAGCTCTGGAAACATCATATATTTT,CASSFLSSGNIIYF
NA,TRBJ2-7,many,TRBV20-1,TGCAGTGCTAGTCAGTTTTCCCCGTCCGCGTACGAGCAGTACTTC,CSASQFSPSAYEQYF
NA,TRBJ2-1,NA,TRBV7-2,TGTGCCAGCAGCGTCCACAGCAGGGCAGGGAACAATGAGCAGTTCTTC,CASSVHSRAGNNEQFF
TRBD2,TRBJ2-7,many,TRBV10-3,TGTGCCATCAGTGCCTCCACCGCCGGGACTAGCGCTACCTACGAGCAGTACTTC,CAISASTAGTSATYEQYF
NA,TRBJ2-1,few,TRBV19,TGTGCCAGTAGTATCAGGGTCCCCTACAATGAGCAGTTCTTC,CASSIRVPYNEQFF
NA,TRBJ2-7,many,TRBV30,TGTGCCTGGAGTGTACGCTCCTACGAGCAGTACTTC,CAWSVRSYEQYF
TRBD1,TRBJ1-4,many,TRBV20-1,TGCAGTGCTAGTCCGACAGGGAGGGAAAAACTGTTTTTT,CSASPTGREKLFF
TRBD1,TRBJ2-2,NA,TRBV27,TGTGCCACCCGGACAGGGTTGGGACTTAGTGTAGGGGAGCTGTTTTTT,CATRTGLGLSVGELFF
TRBD2,TRBJ2-7,NA,TRBV29-1,TGCAGCGTTTCGTTTCCGGGAGGCTACGAGCAGTACTTC,CSVSFPGGYEQYF
NA,TRBJ2-3,many,TRBV10-3,TGTGCCATCAGTGAGTCAGGGCCGGCAGATACGCAGTATTTT,CAISESGPADTQYF
TRBD2,TRBJ2-1,many,TRBV4-2,TGTGCCAGCAGCCAAGGCGGGACTAGGGGGTACAATGAGCAGTTCTTC,CASSQGGTRGYNEQFF
NA,TRBJ2-1,many,TRBV29-1,TGCAGCGTTGACCGGGACCATACCAATGAGCAGTTCTTC,CSVDRDHTNEQFF
NA,TRBJ1-1,many,TRBV12-3/TRBV12-4,TGTGCCAGCAGTCCACCCCCAAGCAGGGGGAACACTGAAGCTTTCTTT,CASSPPPSRGNTEAFF
NA,TRBJ2-4,NA,TRBV5-4,TGTGCCAGCAGCTTGATGGCCCAGGAGAACATTCAGTACTTC,CASSLMAQENIQYF
TRBD2,TRBJ2-1,many,TRBV20-1,TGCAGTGCTACCCGGACTAGCGGGAGGGCCAATGAGCAGTTCTTC,CSATRTSGRANEQFF
NA,TRBJ1-2,many,TRBV12-3/TRBV12-4,TGTGCCAGCAGTCTACAGGGTGGGGCCTATGGCTACACCTTC,CASSLQGGAYGYTF
TRBD1,TRBJ1-2,NA,TRBV7-9,TGTGCGACGATCAGGGGGATCGGCTACACCTTC,CATIRGIGYTF
NA,TRBJ2-7,many,TRBV29-1,TGCAGCGTTGCCGGTGGGAAGCGCAGCGAGCAGTACTTC,CSVAGGKRSEQYF
NA,TRBJ1-1,many,TRBV6-5,TGTGCCAGCAGTTACTCCCAGGCGTTGAACACTGAAGCTTTCTTT,CASSYSQALNTEAFF
NA,TRBJ1-6,NA,TRBV20-1,TGCAGTGCTAGAGAGGGGGCCAGGGGCTCACCCCTCCACTTT,CSAREGARGSPLHF
NA,TRBJ2-7,many,TRBV29-1,TGCAGCGTTGAGGGAGGAGGCCAGGGACACGAGCAGTACTTC,CSVEGGGQGHEQYF
NA,TRBJ2-1,many,TRBV4-1,TGCGCCAGCAGCCAAGAAAAGGGACGTGACGAGCAGTTCTTC,CASSQEKGRDEQFF